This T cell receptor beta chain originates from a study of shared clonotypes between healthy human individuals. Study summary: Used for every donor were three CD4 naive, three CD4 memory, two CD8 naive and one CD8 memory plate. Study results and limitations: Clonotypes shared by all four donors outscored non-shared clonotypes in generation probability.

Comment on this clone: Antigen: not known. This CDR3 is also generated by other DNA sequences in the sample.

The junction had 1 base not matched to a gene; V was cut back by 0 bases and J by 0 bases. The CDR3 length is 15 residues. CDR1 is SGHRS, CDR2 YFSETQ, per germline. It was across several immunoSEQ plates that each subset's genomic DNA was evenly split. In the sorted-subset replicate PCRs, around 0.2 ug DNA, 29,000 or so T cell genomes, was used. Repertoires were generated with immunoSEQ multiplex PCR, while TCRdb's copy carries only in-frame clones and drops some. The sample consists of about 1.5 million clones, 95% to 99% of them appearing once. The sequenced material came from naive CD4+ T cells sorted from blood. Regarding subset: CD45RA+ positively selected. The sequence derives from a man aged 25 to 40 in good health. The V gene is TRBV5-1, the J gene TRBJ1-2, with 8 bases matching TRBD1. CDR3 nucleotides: TGCGCCAGCAGCTTGGGGGACAGGCCTAACTATGGCTACACCTTC. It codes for CASSLGDRPNYGYTF.